The present T cell receptor (beta chain) was sequenced within a study of patients and donors after allogeneic stem cell transplantation. Deletions cut 2 bases from V and 5 bases from J, with 12 bases between. Germline V gene lookup returns CDR1 LGHDT and CDR2 YNNKEL (reference sequence). The CDR3 is 14 residues long. In TCRdb, the RT-PCR reads were re-called with MiXCR into one record per CDR3 protein. Of some 880,000 distinct CDR3 sequences listed, more than 15% are singletons. The clonotype was recovered from a human donor who was either an allogeneic HSCT recipient or a stem cell or donor lymphocyte infusion donor (not recorded which). It is not recorded whose cells these are; they may come from a transplant donor. V usage is TRBV3-1 and J usage is TRBJ2-5; D is undetermined. Material: blood, either unsorted or a sorted T cell fraction (not recorded which). CDR3 nucleotides: TGTGCCAGCAGCCAAACCCCTGCACTGGAGACCCAGTACTTC. Its protein product is CASSQTPALETQYF.